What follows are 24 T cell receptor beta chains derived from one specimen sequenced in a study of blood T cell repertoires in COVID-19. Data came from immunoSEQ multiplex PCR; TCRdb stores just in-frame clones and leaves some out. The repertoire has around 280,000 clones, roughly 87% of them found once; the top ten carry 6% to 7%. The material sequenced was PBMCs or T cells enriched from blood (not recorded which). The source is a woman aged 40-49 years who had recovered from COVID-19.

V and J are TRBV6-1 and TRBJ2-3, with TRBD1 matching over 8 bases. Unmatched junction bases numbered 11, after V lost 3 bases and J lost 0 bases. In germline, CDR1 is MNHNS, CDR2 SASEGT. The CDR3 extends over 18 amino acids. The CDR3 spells CASSDSLRQGTSTDTQYF. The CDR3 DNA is TGTGCCAGCAGTGATTCGTTGAGACAGGGGACGAGCACAGATACGCAGTATTTT.

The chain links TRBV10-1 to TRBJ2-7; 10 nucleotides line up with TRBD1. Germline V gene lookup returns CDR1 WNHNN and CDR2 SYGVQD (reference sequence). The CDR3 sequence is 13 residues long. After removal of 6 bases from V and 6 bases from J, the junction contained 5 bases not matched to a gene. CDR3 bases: TGCGCCAGCAGCGAGACAGGGGGCAGCGAGCAGTACTTC. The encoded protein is CASSETGGSEQYF.

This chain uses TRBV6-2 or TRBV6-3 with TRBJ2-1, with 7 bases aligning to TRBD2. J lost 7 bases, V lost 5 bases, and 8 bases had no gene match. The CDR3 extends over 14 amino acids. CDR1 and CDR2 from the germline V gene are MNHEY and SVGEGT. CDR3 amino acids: CASSGTGTMNEQFF. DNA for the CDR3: TGTGCCAGCAGTGGAACCGGGACTATGAATGAGCAGTTCTTC.

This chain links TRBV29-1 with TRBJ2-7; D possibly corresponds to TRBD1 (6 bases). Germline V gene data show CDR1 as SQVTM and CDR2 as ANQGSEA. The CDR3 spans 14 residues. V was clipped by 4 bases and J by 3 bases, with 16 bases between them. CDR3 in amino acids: CSVATARGHYEQYF. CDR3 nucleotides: TGCAGCGTTGCTACGGCCAGGGGTCACTACGAGCAGTACTTC.

The CDR3 coding sequence is TGTGCCAGCTCACTGGGGGGGACGGAACCTATCCATGGCTACACCTTC. This codes for CASSLGGTEPIHGYTF. The gene calls are TRBV18 and TRBJ1-2, with D possibly being TRBD1 (5 bases). Germline V CDR1 and CDR2: KGHSH, LQKENI. The CDR3 extends over 16 amino acids. V was pared by 4 bases and J by 6 bases, with 21 bases between.

The CDR3 protein is CASSSPTGVRYTF. The CDR3 region has the DNA TGTGCCAGCAGTTCCCCCACAGGGGTGCGCTACACCTTC. V gene TRBV6-5 combines with J gene TRBJ1-2, with 7 bases aligning to TRBD1. This CDR3 is 13 amino acids long. The J segment lost 9 bases and the V segment lost 4 bases, leaving 8 bases of the junction unmatched. Germline V gene data show CDR1 as MNHEY and CDR2 as SVGAGI.

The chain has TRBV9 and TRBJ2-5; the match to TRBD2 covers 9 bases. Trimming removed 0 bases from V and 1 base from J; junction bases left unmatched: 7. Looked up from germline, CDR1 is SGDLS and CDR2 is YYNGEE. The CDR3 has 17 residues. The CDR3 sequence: CASSVGGGAGGQETQYF. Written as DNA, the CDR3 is TGTGCCAGCAGCGTAGGCGGCGGAGCGGGAGGCCAAGAGACCCAGTACTTC. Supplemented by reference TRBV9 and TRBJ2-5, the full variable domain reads DSGVTQTPKHLITATGQRVTLRCSPRSGDLSVYWYQQSLDQGLQFLIQYYNGEERAKGNILERFSAQQFPDLHSELNLSSLELGDSALYFCASSVGGGAGGQETQYFGPGTRLLVL.

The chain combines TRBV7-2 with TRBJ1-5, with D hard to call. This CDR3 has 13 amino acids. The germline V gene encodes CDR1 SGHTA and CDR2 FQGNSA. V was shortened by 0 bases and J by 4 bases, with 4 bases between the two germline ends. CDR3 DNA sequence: TGTGCCAGCAGCTTAGCCTATAATCAGCCCCAGCATTTT. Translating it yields CASSLAYNQPQHF.

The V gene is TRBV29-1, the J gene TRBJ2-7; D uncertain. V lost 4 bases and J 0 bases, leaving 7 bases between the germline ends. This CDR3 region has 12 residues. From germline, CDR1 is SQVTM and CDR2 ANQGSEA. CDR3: CSVVPNSYEQYF. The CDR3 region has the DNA TGCAGCGTTGTCCCTAACTCCTACGAGCAGTACTTC.

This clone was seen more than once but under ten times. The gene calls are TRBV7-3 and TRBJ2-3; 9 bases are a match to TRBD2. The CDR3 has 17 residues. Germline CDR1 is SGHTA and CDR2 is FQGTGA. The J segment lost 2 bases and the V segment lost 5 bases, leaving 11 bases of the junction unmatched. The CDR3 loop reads CASSREGASGTTDTQYF. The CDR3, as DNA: TGTGCCAGCAGCCGCGAAGGGGCTAGCGGGACCACAGATACGCAGTATTTT.

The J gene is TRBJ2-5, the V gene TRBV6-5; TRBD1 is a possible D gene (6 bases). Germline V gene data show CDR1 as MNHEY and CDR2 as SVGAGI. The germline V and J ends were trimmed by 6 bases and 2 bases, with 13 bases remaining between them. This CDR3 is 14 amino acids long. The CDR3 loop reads CASRPQGQQETQYF. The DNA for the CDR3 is TGTGCCAGCAGACCCCAGGGGCAGCAAGAGACCCAGTACTTC.

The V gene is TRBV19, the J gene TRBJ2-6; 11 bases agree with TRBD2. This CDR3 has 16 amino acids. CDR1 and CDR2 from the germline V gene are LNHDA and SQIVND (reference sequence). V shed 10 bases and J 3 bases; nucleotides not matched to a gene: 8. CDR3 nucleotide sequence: TGTGCCACCGTAGCGGGAGGGCCCTTTGGGGCCAACGTCCTGACTTTC. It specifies CATVAGGPFGANVLTF.

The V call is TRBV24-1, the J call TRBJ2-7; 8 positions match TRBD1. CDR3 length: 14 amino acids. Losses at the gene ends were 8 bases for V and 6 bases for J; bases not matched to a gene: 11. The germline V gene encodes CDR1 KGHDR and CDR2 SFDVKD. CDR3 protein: CATKMGQVGLEQYF. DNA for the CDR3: TGTGCCACCAAGATGGGACAGGTGGGGCTCGAGCAGTACTTC.

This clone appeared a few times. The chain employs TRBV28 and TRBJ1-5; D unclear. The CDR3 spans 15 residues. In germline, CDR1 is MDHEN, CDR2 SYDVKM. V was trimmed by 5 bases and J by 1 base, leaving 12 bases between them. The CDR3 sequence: CASSPRGGSNQPQHF. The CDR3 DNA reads TGTGCCAGCAGTCCCCGGGGAGGGAGCAATCAGCCCCAGCATTTT.

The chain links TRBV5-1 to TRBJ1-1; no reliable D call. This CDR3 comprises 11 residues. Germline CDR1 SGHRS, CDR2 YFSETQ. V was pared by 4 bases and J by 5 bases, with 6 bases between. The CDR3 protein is CASSRDTEAFF. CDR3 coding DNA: TGCGCCAGCAGCCGGGATACTGAAGCTTTCTTT.

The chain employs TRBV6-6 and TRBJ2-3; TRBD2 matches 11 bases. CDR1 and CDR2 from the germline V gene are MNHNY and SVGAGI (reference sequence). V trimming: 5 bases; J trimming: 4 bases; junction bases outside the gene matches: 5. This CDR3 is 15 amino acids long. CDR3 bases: TGTGCCAGCAGTGCTGGACTAGCGGGCGCAGATACGCAGTATTTT. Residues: CASSAGLAGADTQYF.

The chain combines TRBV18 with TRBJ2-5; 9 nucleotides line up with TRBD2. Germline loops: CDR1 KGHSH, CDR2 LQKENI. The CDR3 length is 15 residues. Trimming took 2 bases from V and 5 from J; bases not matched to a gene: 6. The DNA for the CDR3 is TGTGCCAGCTCACCAGGTAGCGGGAGCTCGGAGACCCAGTACTTC. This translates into CASSPGSGSSETQYF.

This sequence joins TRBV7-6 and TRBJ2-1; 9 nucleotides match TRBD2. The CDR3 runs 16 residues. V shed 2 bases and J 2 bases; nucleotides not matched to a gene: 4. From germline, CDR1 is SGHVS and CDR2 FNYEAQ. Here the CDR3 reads CASSLLTSGAYNEQFF. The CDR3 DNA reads TGTGCCAGCAGCTTACTGACTAGCGGAGCCTACAATGAGCAGTTCTTC.

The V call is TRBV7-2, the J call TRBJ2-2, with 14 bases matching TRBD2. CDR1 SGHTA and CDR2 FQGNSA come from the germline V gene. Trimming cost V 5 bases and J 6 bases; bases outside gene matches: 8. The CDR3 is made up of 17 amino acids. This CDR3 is CASSQTSTSGRAGELFF. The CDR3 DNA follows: TGTGCCAGCAGCCAGACATCGACTAGCGGGAGGGCCGGGGAGCTGTTTTTT.

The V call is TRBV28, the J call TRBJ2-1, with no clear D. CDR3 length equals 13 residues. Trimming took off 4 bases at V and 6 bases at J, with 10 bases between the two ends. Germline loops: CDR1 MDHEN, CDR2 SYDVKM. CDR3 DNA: TGTGCCAGCAGTTCCTCCCCTTTCAATGAGCAGTTCTTC. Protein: CASSSSPFNEQFF.

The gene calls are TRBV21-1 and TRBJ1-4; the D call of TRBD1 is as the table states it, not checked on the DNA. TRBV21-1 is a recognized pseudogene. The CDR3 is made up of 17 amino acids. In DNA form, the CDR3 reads TGTGCCAGCAGCAAAGGTAGGGATCCGGGACAAAATGAAAAACTGTTTTTT. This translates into CASSKGRDPGQNEKLFF.

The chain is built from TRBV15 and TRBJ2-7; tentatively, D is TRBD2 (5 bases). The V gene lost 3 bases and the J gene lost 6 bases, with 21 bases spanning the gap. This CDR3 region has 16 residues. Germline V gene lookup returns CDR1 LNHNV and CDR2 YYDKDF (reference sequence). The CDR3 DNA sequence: TGTGCCACCAGCAGTGAAGACCGGGATGCCCTCTCCGAGCAGTACTTC. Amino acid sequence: CATSSEDRDALSEQYF.

In nucleotides, the CDR3 is TGTGCCAGCAGTGGCGACAGGGGGGAGACCCAGTACTTC. Translated: CASSGDRGETQYF. V is TRBV2 and J is TRBJ2-5; 9 positions match TRBD1. Trimming cost V 4 bases and J 5 bases; bases outside gene matches: 2. The CDR3 is made up of 13 amino acids. Germline V gene lookup returns CDR1 SNHLY and CDR2 FYNNEI.

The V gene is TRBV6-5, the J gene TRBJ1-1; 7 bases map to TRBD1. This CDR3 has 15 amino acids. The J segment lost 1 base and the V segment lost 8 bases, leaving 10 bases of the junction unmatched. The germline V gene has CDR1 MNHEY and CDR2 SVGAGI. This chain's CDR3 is CASRERQGGNTEAFF. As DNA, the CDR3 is TGTGCCAGCCGAGAAAGGCAGGGGGGGAACACTGAAGCTTTCTTT.